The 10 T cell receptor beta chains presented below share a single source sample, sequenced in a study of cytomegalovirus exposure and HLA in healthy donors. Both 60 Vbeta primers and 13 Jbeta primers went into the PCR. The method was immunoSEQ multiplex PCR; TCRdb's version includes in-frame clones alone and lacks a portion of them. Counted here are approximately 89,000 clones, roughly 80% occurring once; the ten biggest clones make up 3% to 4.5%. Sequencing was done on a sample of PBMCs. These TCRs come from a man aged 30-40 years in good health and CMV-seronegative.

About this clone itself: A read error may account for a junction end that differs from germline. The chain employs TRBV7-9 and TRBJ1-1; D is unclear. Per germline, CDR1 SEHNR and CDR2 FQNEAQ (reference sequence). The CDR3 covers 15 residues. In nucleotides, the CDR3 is TGTTCCAGCAGCGTCAATTTAGGTGGAGGCACTGAAGCTTTCTTT. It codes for CSSSVNLGGGTEAFF.

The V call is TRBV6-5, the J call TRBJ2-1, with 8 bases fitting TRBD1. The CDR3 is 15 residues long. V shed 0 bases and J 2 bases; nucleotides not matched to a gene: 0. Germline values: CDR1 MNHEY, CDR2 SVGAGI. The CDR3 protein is CASSYSGQAYNEQFF. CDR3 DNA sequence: TGTGCCAGCAGTTACTCGGGACAGGCCTACAATGAGCAGTTCTTC.

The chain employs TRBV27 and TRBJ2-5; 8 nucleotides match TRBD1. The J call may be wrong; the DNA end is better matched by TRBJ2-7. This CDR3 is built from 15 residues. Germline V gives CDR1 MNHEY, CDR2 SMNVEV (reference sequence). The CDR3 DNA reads TGTGCCAGCAGTCCGAGTACAGGGGGTTCGTACGAGCAGTACTTC. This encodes CASSPSTGGSYEQYF.

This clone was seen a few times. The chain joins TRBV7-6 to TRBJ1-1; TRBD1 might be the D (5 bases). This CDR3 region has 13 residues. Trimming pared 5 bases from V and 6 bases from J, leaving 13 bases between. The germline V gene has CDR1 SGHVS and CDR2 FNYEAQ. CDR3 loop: CASSPWGGSEAFF. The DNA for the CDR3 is TGTGCCAGCAGCCCGTGGGGGGGGTCTGAAGCTTTCTTT.

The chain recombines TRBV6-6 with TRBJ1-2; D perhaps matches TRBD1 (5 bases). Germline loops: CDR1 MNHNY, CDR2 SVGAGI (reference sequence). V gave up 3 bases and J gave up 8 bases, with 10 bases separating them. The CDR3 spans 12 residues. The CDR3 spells CASSYRGEGYTF. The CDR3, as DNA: TGTGCCAGCAGTTATAGGGGTGAGGGCTACACCTTC.

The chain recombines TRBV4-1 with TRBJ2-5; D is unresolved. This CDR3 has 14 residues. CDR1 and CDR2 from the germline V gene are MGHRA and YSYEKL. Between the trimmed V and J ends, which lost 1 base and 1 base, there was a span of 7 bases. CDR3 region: CASSQGQLQETQYF. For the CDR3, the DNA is TGCGCCAGCAGCCAAGGACAACTCCAAGAGACCCAGTACTTC.

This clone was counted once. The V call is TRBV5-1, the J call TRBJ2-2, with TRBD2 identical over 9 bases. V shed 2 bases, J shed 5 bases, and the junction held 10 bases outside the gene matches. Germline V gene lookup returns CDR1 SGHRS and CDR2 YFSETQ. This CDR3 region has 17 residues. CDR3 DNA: TGCGCCAGCAGCTTCGTAGCGGGAGCAGGGAGGACCGGGGAGCTGTTTTTT. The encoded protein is CASSFVAGAGRTGELFF.

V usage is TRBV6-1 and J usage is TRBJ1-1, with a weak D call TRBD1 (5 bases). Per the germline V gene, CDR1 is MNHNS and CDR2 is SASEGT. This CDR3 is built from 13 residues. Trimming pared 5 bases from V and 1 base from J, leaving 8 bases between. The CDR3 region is CASSRTGNTEAFF. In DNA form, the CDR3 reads TGTGCCAGCAGTCGAACAGGGAACACTGAAGCTTTCTTT.

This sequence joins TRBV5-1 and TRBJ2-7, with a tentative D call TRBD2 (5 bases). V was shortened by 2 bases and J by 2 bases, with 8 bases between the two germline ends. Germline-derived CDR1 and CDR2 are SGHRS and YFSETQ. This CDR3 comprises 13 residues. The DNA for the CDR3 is TGCGCCAGCAGCTTAAGGAGGACCTACGAGCAGTACTTC. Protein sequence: CASSLRRTYEQYF.

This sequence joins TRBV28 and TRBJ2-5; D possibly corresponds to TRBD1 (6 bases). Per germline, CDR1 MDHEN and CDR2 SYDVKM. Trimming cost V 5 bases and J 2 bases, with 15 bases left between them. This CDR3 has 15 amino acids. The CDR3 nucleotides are TGTGCCAGCAGTCGCGAGGGGGTTAGGCAAGAGACCCAGTACTTC. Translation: CASSREGVRQETQYF.